Shown below are 23 T cell receptor beta chains from a single sample sequenced in a study of shared clonotypes between healthy human individuals. Sequenced by immunoSEQ multiplex PCR; TCRdb stores in-frame clones only, minus some. This table holds roughly 320,000 clones, around 87% found once. Sequencing input: memory CD8+ T cells sorted from blood. Subset: CD45RO+ cells pooled with CCR7-negative TemRA cells. The receptors originated from a young man in good health.

This clone has a single count. The V and J genes are TRBV7-2 and TRBJ2-7; D is possibly TRBD2 (6 bases). Trimming removed 1 base from V and 0 bases from J, with 10 bases in between. The CDR3 runs 15 residues. Germline CDR1 SGHTA, CDR2 FQGNSA. The CDR3 nucleotides are TGTGCCAGCAGCTTAGACGCGGGGAGCTCCTACGAGCAGTACTTC. Translating gives CASSLDAGSSYEQYF.

The rearrangement links TRBV7-8 to TRBJ1-1; D unclear. V was cut by 1 base and J by 1 base, with 13 bases left in between. Germline V gives CDR1 SGHVS, CDR2 FQNEAQ. The CDR3 length is 16 residues. Written as DNA, the CDR3 is TGTGCCAGCAGCTTAGGGGGTCCGGGGTCGAACACTGAAGCTTTCTTT. It yields the protein CASSLGGPGSNTEAFF.

The rearrangement joins TRBV4-1 to TRBJ2-2; D not resolved. This CDR3 contains 13 residues. CDR1 is MGHRA, CDR2 YSYEKL, per germline. The V end was cut by 2 bases, the J end by 7 bases, with 8 bases between. The CDR3 DNA reads as TGCGCCAGCAGCCAATTCGCAAGCGGGGAGCTGTTTTTT. This encodes CASSQFASGELFF.

CDR3 coding DNA: TGTGCCAGCAACTCAGGGCTAGCGGTCACAGATACGCAGTATTTT. Translating it yields CASNSGLAVTDTQYF. The V gene is TRBV9, the J gene TRBJ2-3; 7 nucleotides agree with TRBD2. From germline, CDR1 is SGDLS and CDR2 YYNGEE. Unmatched junction bases numbered 9, after V lost 6 bases and J lost 2 bases. The CDR3 runs 15 residues.

The chain carries TRBV5-6 and TRBJ2-7, with 7 positions matching TRBD1. The CDR3 sequence is 15 residues long. Germline V lookup: CDR1 SGHDT, CDR2 YYEEEE. The V and J ends lost 1 base and 4 bases, in that order; junction bases with no gene match: 8. The CDR3 protein is CASSLNPAGGYEQYF. DNA of the CDR3: TGTGCCAGCAGCTTGAACCCGGCAGGGGGATACGAGCAGTACTTC.

This clone has just one count. This sequence joins TRBV28 and TRBJ2-5; no clear D. This CDR3 has 14 residues. Trimming removed 7 bases at V and 2 bases at J, with 14 bases between. Germline loops: CDR1 MDHEN, CDR2 SYDVKM. This chain's CDR3 is CASISFTGQETQYF. The CDR3 coding sequence is TGTGCCAGCATCTCATTCACGGGTCAAGAGACCCAGTACTTC.

The V and J genes are TRBV6-1 and TRBJ1-3; 7 bases map to TRBD1. The CDR3 is made up of 15 amino acids. V lost 4 bases, J lost 3 bases, and 6 bases stayed unmatched. In germline, CDR1 is MNHNS, CDR2 SASEGT. CDR3 loop: CASSVTGSSGNTIYF. For the CDR3, the DNA is TGTGCCAGCAGTGTGACAGGGAGCAGTGGAAACACCATATATTTT.

The CDR3 here is CASSPLAGAGDTQYF. The CDR3 DNA is TGTGCCAGCAGCCCGCTAGCGGGGGCGGGAGATACGCAGTATTTT. This sequence joins TRBV13 and TRBJ2-3; 10 bases match TRBD2. Trimming removed 5 bases from V and 5 bases from J; junction bases left unmatched: 7. CDR1 and CDR2 from the germline V gene are PRHDT and FYEKMQ (reference sequence). The length of the CDR3 is 15 residues.

This rearrangement joins TRBV6-9 to TRBJ2-7; D remains unclear. The V gene lost 5 bases and the J gene lost 5 bases, with 7 bases spanning the gap. CDR3 length: 11 amino acids. From germline, CDR1 is MNHGY and CDR2 SVAAGI. The CDR3 region is CASSRADEQYF. CDR3 coding DNA: TGTGCCAGCAGTCGAGCCGACGAGCAGTACTTC.

The J gene is TRBJ2-7, the V gene TRBV7-9, with D possibly called TRBD1 or TRBD2 (6 bases each). The CDR3 has 15 amino acids. V lost 1 base and J lost 2, with 12 bases in between. Germline lookup yields CDR1 SEHNR and CDR2 FQNEAQ (reference sequence). The CDR3 protein is CASSLGAGEAYEQYF. DNA of the CDR3: TGTGCCAGCAGCTTAGGGGCAGGGGAGGCCTACGAGCAGTACTTC.

This chain connects TRBV6-1 to TRBJ1-1, with 9 bases lining up with TRBD1. The CDR3 is made up of 14 amino acids. Unmatched junction bases numbered 8, after V lost 5 bases and J lost 7 bases. Per germline, CDR1 MNHNS and CDR2 SASEGT. The CDR3 loop is CASSWTGEGYEAFF. The CDR3 DNA reads TGTGCCAGCAGTTGGACAGGGGAAGGTTATGAAGCTTTCTTT.

The chain is built from TRBV30 and TRBJ1-1, with TRBD1 identical over 8 bases. The CDR3 loop spans 13 amino acids. With 6 bases clipped from V and 4 bases from J, the junction kept 7 bases outside the gene matches. Germline CDR1 GTSNPN, CDR2 SVGIG (reference sequence). CDR3 amino acids: CACAMTGATEAFF. The DNA for the CDR3 is TGTGCCTGCGCAATGACAGGGGCCACTGAAGCTTTCTTT.

This chain uses TRBV28 with TRBJ2-3; D may be TRBD1 or TRBD2 (5 bases each). The CDR3 contains 15 residues. Trimming stripped 2 bases from V and 5 bases from J, with 14 bases between. Germline V CDR1 and CDR2: MDHEN, SYDVKM. In nucleotides, the CDR3 is TGTGCCAGCAGTTTAGGCGTGGGGGTGGGAGATACGCAGTATTTT. This codes for CASSLGVGVGDTQYF.

This chain connects TRBV5-1 to TRBJ2-3, with D possibly TRBD1 on 6 matching bases. The CDR3 spans 15 residues. Trimming removed 2 bases from V and 5 bases from J, with 15 bases in between. Germline V gene lookup returns CDR1 SGHRS and CDR2 YFSETQ. Written as DNA, the CDR3 is TGCGCCAGCAGCTTCTTTAGTGGGGGCCGAGATACGCAGTATTTT. This encodes CASSFFSGGRDTQYF.

V usage is TRBV7-9 and J usage is TRBJ2-1; D might be TRBD2 (5 bases). In germline, CDR1 is SEHNR, CDR2 FQNEAQ (reference sequence). CDR3 length: 12 amino acids. The germline V and J ends were trimmed by 5 bases and 8 bases, with 10 bases remaining between them. The CDR3 nucleotides are TGTGCCAGCAGCCTCCGTAGCGATGAGCAGTTCTTC. The encoded protein is CASSLRSDEQFF.

CDR3 sequence (DNA): TGCGCCAGCAGCCCCTTTGGGGGAGGCCTCTACGAGCAGTACTTC. This codes for CASSPFGGGLYEQYF. This chain joins TRBV4-1 and TRBJ2-7, with TRBD2 as a possible D gene (6 bases). Trimming pared 4 bases from V and 3 bases from J, leaving 16 bases between. This CDR3 has 15 residues. CDR1 is MGHRA and CDR2 is YSYEKL in the germline V gene.

The J gene is TRBJ1-1, the V gene TRBV7-9; TRBD1 might be the D (5 bases). The CDR3 is 13 residues long. V was trimmed by 10 bases and J by 1 base, leaving 13 bases between them. CDR1 SEHNR and CDR2 FQNEAQ come from the germline V gene (reference sequence). DNA for the CDR3: TGTGCCACCGGGCGACAGACGAACACTGAAGCTTTCTTT. Protein: CATGRQTNTEAFF.

This chain connects TRBV6-9 to TRBJ2-7; TRBD2 matches 11 bases. After removal of 4 bases from V and 5 bases from J, the junction contained 7 bases not matched to a gene. CDR1 is MNHGY and CDR2 is SVAAGI in the germline V gene. This CDR3 has 15 residues. DNA for the CDR3: TGTGCCAGCAGTTTCATAGCGGGGGGGCTCAACGAGCAGTACTTC. It specifies CASSFIAGGLNEQYF.

The V call is TRBV6-1, the J call TRBJ2-7; TRBD1 matches at 11 bases. This CDR3 spans 15 amino acids. The germline CDR1 and CDR2 sequences are MNHNS and SASEGT. With V trimmed by 2 bases and J by 6 bases, 6 bases remained unmatched. The CDR3 nucleotides are TGTGCCAGCAGTGAATGGACAGGGGGCTTGGCCGAGCAGTACTTC. Translating it yields CASSEWTGGLAEQYF.

The CDR3 protein is CASSLSTGGPGDEKLFF. In DNA form, the CDR3 reads TGTGCCAGCAGCTTGAGCACAGGGGGCCCAGGAGATGAAAAACTGTTTTTT. The chain joins TRBV7-6 to TRBJ1-4; 9 bases are shared with TRBD1. This CDR3 comprises 17 residues. Germline-derived CDR1 and CDR2 are SGHVS and FNYEAQ. J gave up 6 bases and V 3 bases, and 11 bases lay outside the gene matches.

The rearrangement links TRBV29-1 to TRBJ1-3; the D gene is possibly TRBD1 (5 bases). This CDR3 is built from 16 residues. Trimming cost V 6 bases and J 0 bases, with 18 bases left between them. Per germline, CDR1 SQVTM and CDR2 ANQGSEA. This CDR3 is CSVATLEGDSGNTIYF. The CDR3, as DNA: TGCAGCGTGGCGACGCTTGAAGGGGACTCTGGAAACACCATATATTTT.

V usage is TRBV28 and J usage is TRBJ2-7; 7 bases agree with TRBD1. Germline CDR1 reads MDHEN; CDR2 reads SYDVKM. Losses at the gene ends were 5 bases for V and 3 bases for J; bases not matched to a gene: 16. CDR3 length: 17 amino acids. The CDR3 here is CASSRGTDYKPRYEQYF. DNA for the CDR3: TGTGCCAGCAGTCGAGGGACAGATTATAAACCCCGCTACGAGCAGTACTTC.

The CDR3 here is CASSEAGLGRGNYEQYF. CDR3 sequence (DNA): TGTGCCAGCAGTGAAGCGGGTTTAGGGAGAGGGAACTACGAGCAGTACTTC. This sequence joins TRBV6-1 and TRBJ2-7; tentatively, D is TRBD2 (5 bases). There are 17 residues in the CDR3. Trimming pared 0 bases from V and 3 bases from J, leaving 18 bases between. Germline V lookup: CDR1 MNHNS, CDR2 SASEGT.